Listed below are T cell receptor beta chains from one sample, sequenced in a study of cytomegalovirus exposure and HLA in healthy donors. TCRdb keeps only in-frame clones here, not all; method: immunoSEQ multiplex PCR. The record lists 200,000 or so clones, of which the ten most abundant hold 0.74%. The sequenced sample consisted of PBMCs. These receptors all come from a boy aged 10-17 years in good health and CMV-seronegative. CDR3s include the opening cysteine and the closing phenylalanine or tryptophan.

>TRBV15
CATSRDGQNQPQHF
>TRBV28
CASTRTGGRGSPLHF
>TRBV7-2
CASSLVSTGGFGEQYF
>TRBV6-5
CASSRLGSLNEKLFF
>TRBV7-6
CASSALGSNTEAFF
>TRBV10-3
CAISEDSYEQYF
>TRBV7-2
CASRYYNEQFF
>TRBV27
CASRLRGQEVYGYTF
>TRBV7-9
CASRPNPVGPGGNTIYF
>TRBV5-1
CASSLDIPGGDSPLHF
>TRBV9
CASSVDTNYGYTF
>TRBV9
CASSVARGGQETQYF
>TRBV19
CASSATGNSYEQYF
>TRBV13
CASLGQLNTEAFF
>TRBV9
CASSDPDGSARAQYF
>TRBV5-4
CASSPKRDSRMNTEAFF
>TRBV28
CASSVPAGEQYF
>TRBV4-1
CASSQGPLGDTEAFF
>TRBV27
CASSPRRDSYEQYF
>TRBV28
CASSSPLAGTFYNEQFF
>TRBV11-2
CASSPSRDPGRYEQYF
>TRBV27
CASSLSIRTGESGGYTF
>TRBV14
CASSQALGGYGYTF
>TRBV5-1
CASSLHGLNYGYTF
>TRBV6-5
CASSYSRVFGNTIYF
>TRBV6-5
CASSLQGGEQFF
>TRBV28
CASSLRSGAGGYTF
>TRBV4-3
CASSQGTGMRTNEKLFF
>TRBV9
CASSSNPSGTGAYNEQFF
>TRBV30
CAFLLTGELFF
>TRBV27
CASSLSGGVGLFF
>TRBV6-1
CASSEDRGVYGYTF
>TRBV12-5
CASGWDTSTTNEKLFF
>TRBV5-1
CASSASGSDTQYF
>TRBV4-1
CASSQGPGGSETQYF
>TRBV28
CASGRLAGGPYEQYF
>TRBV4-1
CASSQHRDNTEAFF
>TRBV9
CASSQTLGPGGETQYF